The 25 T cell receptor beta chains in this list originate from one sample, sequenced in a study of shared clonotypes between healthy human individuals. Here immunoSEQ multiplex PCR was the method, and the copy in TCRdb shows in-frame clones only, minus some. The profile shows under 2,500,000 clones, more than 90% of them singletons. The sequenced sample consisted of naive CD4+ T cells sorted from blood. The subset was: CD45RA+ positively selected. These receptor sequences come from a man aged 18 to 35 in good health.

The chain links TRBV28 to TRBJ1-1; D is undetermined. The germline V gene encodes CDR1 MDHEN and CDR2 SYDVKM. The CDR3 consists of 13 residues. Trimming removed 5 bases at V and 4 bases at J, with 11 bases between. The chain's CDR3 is CASSLSSGTEAFF. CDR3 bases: TGTGCCAGCAGTCTTTCGTCAGGCACTGAAGCTTTCTTT.

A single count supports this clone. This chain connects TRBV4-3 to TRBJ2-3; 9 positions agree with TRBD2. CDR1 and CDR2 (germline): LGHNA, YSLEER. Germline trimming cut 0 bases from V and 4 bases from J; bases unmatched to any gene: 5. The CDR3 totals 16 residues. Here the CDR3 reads CASSQEPGLAPDTQYF. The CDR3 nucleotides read TGCGCCAGCAGCCAAGAGCCGGGACTAGCCCCAGATACGCAGTATTTT.

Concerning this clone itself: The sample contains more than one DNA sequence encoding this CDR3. The CDR3 DNA follows: TGTGCCATCAGTGATGGGGGCACAGATACGCAGTATTTT. This gives the protein CAISDGGTDTQYF. The chain is built from TRBV10-3 and TRBJ2-3, with unresolved D. The germline CDR1 and CDR2 sequences are ENHRY and SYGVKD. The germline V and J ends were trimmed by 3 bases and 1 base, with 5 bases remaining between them. This CDR3 region has 13 residues.

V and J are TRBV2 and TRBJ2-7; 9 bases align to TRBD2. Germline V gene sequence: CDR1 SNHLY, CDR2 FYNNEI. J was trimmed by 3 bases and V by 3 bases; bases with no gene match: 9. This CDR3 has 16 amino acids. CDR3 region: CASSERRLAEIYEQYF. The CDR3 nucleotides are TGTGCCAGCAGTGAGCGACGACTAGCGGAGATCTACGAGCAGTACTTC.

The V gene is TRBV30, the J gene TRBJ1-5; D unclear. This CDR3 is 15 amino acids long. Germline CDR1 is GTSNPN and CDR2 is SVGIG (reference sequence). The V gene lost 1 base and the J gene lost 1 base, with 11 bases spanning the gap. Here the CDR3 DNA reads TGTGCCTGGAGTGGTTCAGGCGTCAGCAATCAGCCCCAGCATTTT. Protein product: CAWSGSGVSNQPQHF.

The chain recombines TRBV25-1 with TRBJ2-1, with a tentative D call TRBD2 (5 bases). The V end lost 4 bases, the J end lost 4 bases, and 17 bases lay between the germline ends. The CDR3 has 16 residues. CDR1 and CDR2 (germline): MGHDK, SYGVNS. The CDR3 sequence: CASSAHLGAAYNEQFF. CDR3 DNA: TGTGCCAGCAGTGCTCACCTGGGAGCGGCTTACAATGAGCAGTTCTTC.

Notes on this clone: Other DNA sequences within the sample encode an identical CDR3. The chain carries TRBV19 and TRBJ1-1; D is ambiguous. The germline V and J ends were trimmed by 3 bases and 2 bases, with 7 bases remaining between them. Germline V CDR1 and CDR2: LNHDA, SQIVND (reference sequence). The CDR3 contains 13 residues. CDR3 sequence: CASSISLNTEAFF. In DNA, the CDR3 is TGTGCCAGTAGTATTAGCCTCAACACTGAAGCTTTCTTT.

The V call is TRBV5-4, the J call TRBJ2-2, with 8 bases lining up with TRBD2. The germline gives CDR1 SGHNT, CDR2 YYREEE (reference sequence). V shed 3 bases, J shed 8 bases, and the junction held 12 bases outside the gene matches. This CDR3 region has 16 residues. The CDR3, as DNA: TGTGCCAGCAGCTACGGACTAGCAGGGAAGAGGGGGGAGCTGTTTTTT. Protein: CASSYGLAGKRGELFF.

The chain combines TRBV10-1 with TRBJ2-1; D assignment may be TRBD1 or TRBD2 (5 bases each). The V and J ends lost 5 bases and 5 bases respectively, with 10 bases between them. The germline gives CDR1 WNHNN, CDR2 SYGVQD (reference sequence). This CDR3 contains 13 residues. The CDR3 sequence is CASSTGTDNEQFF. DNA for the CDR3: TGCGCCAGCAGTACCGGGACGGACAATGAGCAGTTCTTC.

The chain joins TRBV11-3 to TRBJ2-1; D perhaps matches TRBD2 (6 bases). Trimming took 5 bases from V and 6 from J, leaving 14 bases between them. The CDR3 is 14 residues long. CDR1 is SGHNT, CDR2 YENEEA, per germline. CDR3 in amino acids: CASSDGGGINEQFF. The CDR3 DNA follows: TGTGCCAGCAGCGACGGGGGTGGGATCAATGAGCAGTTCTTC.

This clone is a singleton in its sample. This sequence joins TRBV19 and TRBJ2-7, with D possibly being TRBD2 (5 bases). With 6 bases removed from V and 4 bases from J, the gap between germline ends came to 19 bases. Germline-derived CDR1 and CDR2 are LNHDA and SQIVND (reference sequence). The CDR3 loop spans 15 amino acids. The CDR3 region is CASSSRGGRTYEQYF. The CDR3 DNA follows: TGTGCCAGTAGCTCCCGGGGTGGGAGAACATACGAGCAGTACTTC.

In DNA form, the CDR3 reads TGCGCCAGCAGTCGAATCGGGGGGGGAGATACGCAGTATTTT. Protein: CASSRIGGGDTQYF. The rearrangement links TRBV10-2 to TRBJ2-3; 8 bases are a match to TRBD2. This CDR3 comprises 14 residues. In germline, CDR1 is WSHSY, CDR2 SAAADI. Germline trimming cut 5 bases from V and 5 bases from J; bases unmatched to any gene: 6.

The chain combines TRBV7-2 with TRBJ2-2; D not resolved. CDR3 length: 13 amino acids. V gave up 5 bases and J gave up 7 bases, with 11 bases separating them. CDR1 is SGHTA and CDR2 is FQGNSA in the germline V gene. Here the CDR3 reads CASSPWADGELFF. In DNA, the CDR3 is TGTGCCAGCAGCCCCTGGGCAGACGGGGAGCTGTTTTTT.

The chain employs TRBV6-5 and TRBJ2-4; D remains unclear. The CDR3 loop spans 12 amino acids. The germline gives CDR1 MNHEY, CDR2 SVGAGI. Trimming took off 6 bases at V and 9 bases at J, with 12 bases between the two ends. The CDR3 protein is CASRGRSGIQYF. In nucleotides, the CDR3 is TGTGCCAGCAGGGGCCGGTCTGGCATTCAGTACTTC.

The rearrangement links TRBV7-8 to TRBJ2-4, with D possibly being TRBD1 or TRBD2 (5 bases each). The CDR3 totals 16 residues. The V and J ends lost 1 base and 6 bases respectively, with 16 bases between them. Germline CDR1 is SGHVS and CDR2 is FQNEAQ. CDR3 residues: CASSLGTYSSLNIQYF. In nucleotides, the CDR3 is TGTGCCAGCAGCTTAGGGACATACTCTAGCTTAAACATTCAGTACTTC.

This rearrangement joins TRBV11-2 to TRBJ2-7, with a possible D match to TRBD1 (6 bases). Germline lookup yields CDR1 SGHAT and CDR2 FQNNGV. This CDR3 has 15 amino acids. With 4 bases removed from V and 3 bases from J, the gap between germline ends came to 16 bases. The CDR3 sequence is CASSSPGHNIYEQYF. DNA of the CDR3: TGTGCCAGCAGCTCTCCGGGACACAACATCTACGAGCAGTACTTC.

This chain's CDR3 is CASSLERRTGATGVQPQHF. CDR3 coding DNA: TGTGCCAGCAGCTTAGAAAGGCGGACAGGGGCAACGGGAGTTCAGCCCCAGCATTTT. V usage is TRBV2 and J usage is TRBJ1-5; 9 bases map to TRBD1. The CDR3 covers 19 residues. Germline V gene sequence: CDR1 SNHLY, CDR2 FYNNEI. Germline trimming cut 6 bases from V and 6 bases from J; bases unmatched to any gene: 21.

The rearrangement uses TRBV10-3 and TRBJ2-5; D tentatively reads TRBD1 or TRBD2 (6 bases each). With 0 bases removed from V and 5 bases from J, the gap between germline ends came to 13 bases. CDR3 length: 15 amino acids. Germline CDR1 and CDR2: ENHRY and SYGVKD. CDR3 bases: TGTGCCATCAGTGAGTCCGGGGGCCGCGAGGAGACCCAGTACTTC. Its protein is CAISESGGREETQYF.

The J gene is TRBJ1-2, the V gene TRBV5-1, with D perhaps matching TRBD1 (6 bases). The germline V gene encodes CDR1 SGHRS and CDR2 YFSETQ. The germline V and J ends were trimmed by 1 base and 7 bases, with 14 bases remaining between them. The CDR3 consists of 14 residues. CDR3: CASSLSRGEGGYTF. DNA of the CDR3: TGCGCCAGCAGCTTGTCCAGGGGTGAGGGTGGCTACACCTTC.

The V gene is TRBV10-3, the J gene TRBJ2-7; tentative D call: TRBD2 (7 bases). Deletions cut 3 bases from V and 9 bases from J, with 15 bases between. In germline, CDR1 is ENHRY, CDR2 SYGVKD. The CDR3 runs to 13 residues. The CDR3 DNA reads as TGTGCCATCAGTGAAACACAGGGCGGGGGGCAGTACTTC. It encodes CAISETQGGGQYF.

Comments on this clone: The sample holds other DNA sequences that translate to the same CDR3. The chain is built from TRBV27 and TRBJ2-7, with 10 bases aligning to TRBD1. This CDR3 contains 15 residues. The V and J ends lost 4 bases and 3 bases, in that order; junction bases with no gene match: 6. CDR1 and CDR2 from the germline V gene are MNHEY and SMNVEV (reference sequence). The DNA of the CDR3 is TGTGCCAGCAGTTCCCGGGACAGGGGCTACTACGAGCAGTACTTC. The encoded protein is CASSSRDRGYYEQYF.

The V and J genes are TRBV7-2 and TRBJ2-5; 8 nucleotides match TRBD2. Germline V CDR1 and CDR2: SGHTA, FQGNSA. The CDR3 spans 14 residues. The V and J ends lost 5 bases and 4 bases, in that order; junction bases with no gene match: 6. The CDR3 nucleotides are TGTGCCAGCAGCCCTGGGACTAGAGGAGAGACCCAGTACTTC. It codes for CASSPGTRGETQYF.

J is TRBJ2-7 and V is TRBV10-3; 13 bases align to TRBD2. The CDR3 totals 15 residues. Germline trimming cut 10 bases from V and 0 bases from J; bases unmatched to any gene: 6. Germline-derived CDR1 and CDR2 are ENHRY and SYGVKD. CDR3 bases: TGTGCCAGACAGGGACTAGCGGGGAGCTCCTACGAGCAGTACTTC. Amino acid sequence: CARQGLAGSSYEQYF.

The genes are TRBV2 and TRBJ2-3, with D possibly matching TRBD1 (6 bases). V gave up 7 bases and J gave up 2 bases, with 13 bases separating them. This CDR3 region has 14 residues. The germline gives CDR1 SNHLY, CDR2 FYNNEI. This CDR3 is CASTHDRNTDTQYF. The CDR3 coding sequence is TGTGCCAGCACTCACGACAGGAACACAGATACGCAGTATTTT.

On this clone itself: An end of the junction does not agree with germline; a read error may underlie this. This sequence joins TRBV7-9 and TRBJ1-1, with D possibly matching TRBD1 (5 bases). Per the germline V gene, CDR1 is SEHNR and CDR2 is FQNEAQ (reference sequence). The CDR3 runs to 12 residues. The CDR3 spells CASSLEVTAASF. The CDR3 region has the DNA TGTGCCAGCAGCTTAGAGGTGACAGCGGCCTCCTTT.